This is a list of T cell receptor beta chains from one sample in a study of technical replicates of blood from a few donors. Assay used: immunoSEQ multiplex PCR; TCRdb lists only in-frame clones, some missing. The sample yields fewer than 90,000 clones, roughly 96% seen once. Sequenced sample: T cells isolated from PBMCs. Receptors were obtained from a human donor in good health. The CDR3 runs from the conserved cysteine through the conserved F or W. A D gene is named only where the DNA matches it firmly. For some rows the clone size is stated as once, few or many, or as a class when expanded; others skip it.

once TRBJ1-2 TRBV5-1 - TGCGCCAGCAGCTTAGGAGGGCCCCACTATGGCTACACCTTC CASSLGGPHYGYTF
- TRBJ2-7 TRBV5-1 TRBD1 TGCGCCAGCAGCTGGGGGACAGGGGTCAACGAGCAGTACTTC CASSWGTGVNEQYF
- TRBJ2-7 TRBV4-1 TRBD1 TGCGCCAGCAGCACAGACAGGGGGCTCTACGAGCAGTACTTC CASSTDRGLYEQYF
- TRBJ2-1 TRBV7-8 TRBD2 TGTGCCAGCAGCCCCGGACTAGCGGGATTCGATGAGCAGTTCTTC CASSPGLAGFDEQFF
few TRBJ1-2 TRBV18 TRBD1 TGTGCCAGCTCACCGACAGGGACGATTAACTATGGCTACACCTTC CASSPTGTINYGYTF
- TRBJ2-7 TRBV7-2 - TGTGCCAGCAGCCCCTCGGGACTCCTACTCTACGAGCAGTACTTC CASSPSGLLLYEQYF
- TRBJ2-1 TRBV5-1 TRBD2 TGCGCCAGCAGCCCAGAACTAGCGGTGTACAATGAGCAGTTCTTC CASSPELAVYNEQFF
- TRBJ2-2 TRBV7-9 - TGTGCCAGCAGCCCCCCTCTCACCGGGGAGCTGTTTTTT CASSPPLTGELFF
- TRBJ1-2 TRBV28 TRBD1 TGTGCCAGCAGTCCCGGGACAGGGAATAACTATGGCTACACCTTC CASSPGTGNNYGYTF
- TRBJ2-7 TRBV7-9 - TGTGCCAGCAGCTCATTGGATGGGGCGAAAATGTACGAGCAGTACTTC CASSSLDGAKMYEQYF
- TRBJ2-3 TRBV4-1 - TGCGCCAGCAGCCAACGGGACGGGAGCGCAGATACGCAGTATTTT CASSQRDGSADTQYF
- TRBJ2-7 TRBV9 - TGTGCCAGCAGCGTAGCTGAGGGAAGCTCCTACGAGCAGTACTTC CASSVAEGSSYEQYF
- TRBJ2-7 TRBV21-1 - TGTGCCAGCAGCGATCAGGGGATCTACGAGCAGTACTTC CASSDQGIYEQYF
once TRBJ1-2 TRBV6-1 TRBD1 TGTGCCAGCAGTCCTGGACAGGGGGTAAACTATGGCTACACCTTC CASSPGQGVNYGYTF
- TRBJ2-7 TRBV6-5 TRBD2 TGTGCCAGCACCCTACTAGCGGGAAGCTCCTACGAGCAGTACTTC CASTLLAGSSYEQYF
- TRBJ2-2 TRBV27 TRBD1 TGTGCCAGCAGCCTGGGACAGGGGTACACCGGGGAGCTGTTTTTT CASSLGQGYTGELFF
- TRBJ1-1 TRBV6-5 TRBD1 TGTGCCAGCAGACCTACAGGGGTGACTGAAGCTTTCTTT CASRPTGVTEAFF
once TRBJ2-3 TRBV5-1 TRBD1 TGCGCCAGCAGCGCTCCCGGGACAGGGGGAGATACGCAGTATTTT CASSAPGTGGDTQYF
- TRBJ2-3 TRBV10-3 TRBD2 TGTGCCATCAGCGAGAGGACTAGCGCGGATACGCAGTATTTT CAISERTSADTQYF
- TRBJ2-1 TRBV19 - TGTGCCAGTAGTAGTTACAGGTACAATGAGCAGTTCTTC CASSSYRYNEQFF
- TRBJ1-5 TRBV7-9 TRBD1 TGTGCCAGCAGCTCTAGACCGGGACAGGGGGTTCAGCCCCAGCATTTT CASSSRPGQGVQPQHF
once TRBJ1-5 TRBV6-1 - TGTGCCAGCAGGTCGGCGGGGACCAATCAGCCCCAGCATTTT CASRSAGTNQPQHF
once TRBJ2-2 TRBV5-1 TRBD2 TGCGCCAGCAGCTTAGAGGAAAGACTAGCGCAAAGGGGCACCGGGGAGCTGTTTTTT CASSLEERLAQRGTGELFF
- TRBJ2-1 TRBV29-1 - TGCAGCGTTGGGTCGGTTCTGAGATTTAGTGAGCAGTTCTTC CSVGSVLRFSEQFF
- TRBJ2-7 TRBV11-2 TRBD2 TGTGCCAGCAGGGGACTAGCGGGAGCCCCTCGGGAGCAGTACTTC CASRGLAGAPREQYF
- TRBJ1-2 TRBV27 - TGTGCCAGCAGCCCATACACAGGGAACGGCGGCTATGGCTACACCTTC CASSPYTGNGGYGYTF
- TRBJ1-4 TRBV11-2 TRBD1 TGTGCCAGCAGCTTATCTCGCGGACAGGGGGAAGGTTATGAAAAACTGTTTTTT CASSLSRGQGEGYEKLFF
- TRBJ2-7 TRBV13 - TGTGCCAGCAGCTTGGGCAGGGTCTTTGCTGGAGGGGACTACGAGCAGTACTTC CASSLGRVFAGGDYEQYF
- TRBJ2-7 TRBV29-1 TRBD1 TGCAGCGCCGTGGCAGGGGGCCCGAACGAGCAGTACTTC CSAVAGGPNEQYF
- TRBJ2-2 TRBV30 TRBD1 TGTGCCTGGGACAGGGGGCTGAACACCGGGGAGCTGTTTTTT CAWDRGLNTGELFF
- TRBJ1-4 TRBV13 - TGTGCCAGCAGCTTCTCCGCGAGGGCAGGGGAACTGTTTTTT CASSFSARAGELFF
- TRBJ1-3 TRBV5-1 TRBD1 TGCGCCAGCAGCACGGGGACAGGGGGCGTTGGAAACACCATATATTTT CASSTGTGGVGNTIYF
- TRBJ2-7 TRBV7-9 - TGTGCCAGCAGCCCGAGCTCCTACGAGCAGTACTTC CASSPSSYEQYF
- TRBJ1-2 TRBV6-1 - TGTGCCAGCAGTGAAGGCAGGGCCTATGGCTACACCTTC CASSEGRAYGYTF
few TRBJ2-1 TRBV2 - TGTGCCCCCACCCCGGGGACCTACAATGAGCAGTTCTTC CAPTPGTYNEQFF
- TRBJ1-4 TRBV7-8 - TGTGCCAGCAGCTTACGTCGACAGGCAACTAATGAAAAACTGTTTTTT CASSLRRQATNEKLFF
- TRBJ1-1 TRBV28 TRBD1 TGTGCCAGCAGTTCAGTTTACCGGACAGGGACGAACACTGAAGCTTTCTTT CASSSVYRTGTNTEAFF
- TRBJ2-5 TRBV28 - TGTGCCAGCAGTAGCAACTGGGAGACCCAGTACTTC CASSSNWETQYF
- TRBJ1-2 TRBV11-2 TRBD1 TGTGCCAGCAGCTTAGGGGACAGGGGGGGTGGCTACACCTTC CASSLGDRGGGYTF
- TRBJ2-1 TRBV11-3 TRBD1 TGTGCCAGCAGCTTAGGAGGTTACGGGACAGGGTCTTACAATGAGCAGTTCTTC CASSLGGYGTGSYNEQFF
- TRBJ2-5 TRBV7-3 TRBD2 TGTGCCAGCAGCTTACCTAAACCGGGACTAGCGGGAGGAGAGACCCAGTACTTC CASSLPKPGLAGGETQYF
- TRBJ2-3 TRBV28 TRBD2 TGTGCCAGCAGTCATTCCGGGACTAGTGAGGATACGCAGTATTTT CASSHSGTSEDTQYF
- TRBJ1-1 TRBV27 - TGTGCCAGCAGTTTATCGCGGAACACTGAAGCTTTCTTT CASSLSRNTEAFF
- TRBJ2-2 TRBV29-1 - TGCAGCGTGTCTCTCGGGGGTTCGGGCGGGGAGCTGTTTTTT CSVSLGGSGGELFF
few TRBJ2-4 TRBV7-2 - TGTGCCAGCAGCTGGGTAGGCGGAGCTCTAGCCAAAAACATTCAGTACTTC CASSWVGGALAKNIQYF
- TRBJ2-7 TRBV5-5 TRBD1 TGTGCCAGCAGCTTGTGGGACAGCGGCTACGAGCAGTACTTC CASSLWDSGYEQYF
- TRBJ1-4 TRBV15 - TGTGCCACCAGCAGAGGACAGGTGGGGGAAAAACTGTTTTTT CATSRGQVGEKLFF
- TRBJ2-7 TRBV11-3 - TGTGCCAGCAGCTATGGGCTTTCCTACGAGCAGTACTTC CASSYGLSYEQYF
- TRBJ1-2 TRBV11-3 TRBD1 TGTGCCAGCAGCGACACAGGGGCTCTTGGCTACACCTTC CASSDTGALGYTF
- TRBJ1-1 TRBV30 TRBD1 TGTGCCTGGAGTGTGCGGGACAGGAATTTCTTT CAWSVRDRNFF
- TRBJ2-1 TRBV2 - TGTGCCAGCAGGGACTCTTACAATGAGCAGTTCTTC CASRDSYNEQFF
- TRBJ2-7 TRBV19 - TGTGCCAGTAGTATTCGGACAGAACTTTACTACGAGCAGTACTTC CASSIRTELYYEQYF
- TRBJ2-5 TRBV25-1 TRBD1 TGTGCCAGCAGTGATCCTACAGGGGGCGGTGGGGAGACCCAGTACTTC CASSDPTGGGGETQYF